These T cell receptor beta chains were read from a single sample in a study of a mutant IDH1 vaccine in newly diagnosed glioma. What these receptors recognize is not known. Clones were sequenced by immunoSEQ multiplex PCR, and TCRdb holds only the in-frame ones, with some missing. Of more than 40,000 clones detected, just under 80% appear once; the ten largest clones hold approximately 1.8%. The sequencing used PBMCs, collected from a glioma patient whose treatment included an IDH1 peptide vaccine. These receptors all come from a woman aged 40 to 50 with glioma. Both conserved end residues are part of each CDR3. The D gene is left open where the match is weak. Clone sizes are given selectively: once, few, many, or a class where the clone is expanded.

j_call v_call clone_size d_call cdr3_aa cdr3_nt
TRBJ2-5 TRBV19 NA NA CASSDPPRETQYF TGTGCCAGTAGCGACCCCCCGAGGGAGACCCAGTACTTC
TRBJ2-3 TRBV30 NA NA CAWSSGVTQYF TGTGCCTGGAGCTCGGGGGTTACGCAGTATTTT
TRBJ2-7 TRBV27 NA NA CASSLYAGVIYEQYF TGTGCCAGCAGTTTATACGCAGGGGTGATCTACGAGCAGTACTTC
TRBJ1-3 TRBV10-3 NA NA CAIINPASGNTIYF TGTGCCATCATTAACCCAGCTTCTGGAAACACCATATATTTT
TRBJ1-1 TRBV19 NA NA CASSIGGGTEAFF TGTGCCAGTAGTATAGGCGGGGGAACTGAAGCTTTCTTT
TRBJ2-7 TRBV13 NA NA CASSRASGAYEQYF TGTGCCAGCAGCCGCGCCTCAGGGGCTTACGAGCAGTACTTC
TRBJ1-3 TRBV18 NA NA CASRRQALSGNTIYF TGTGCCAGCCGTAGACAGGCCCTCTCGGGAAACACCATATATTTT
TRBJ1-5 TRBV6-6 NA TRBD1 CASFMGGQEGNQPQHF TGTGCCTCCTTTATGGGGGGACAGGAAGGCAATCAGCCCCAGCATTTT
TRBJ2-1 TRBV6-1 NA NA CASSAQRSSYNEQFF TGTGCCAGCAGTGCCCAGCGGAGCTCCTACAATGAGCAGTTCTTC
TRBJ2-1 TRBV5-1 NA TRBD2 CASSLGLAGEDYNEQFF TGCGCCAGCAGCTTGGGGCTAGCGGGGGAGGATTACAATGAGCAGTTCTTC
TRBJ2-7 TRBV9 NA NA CASSPSGESGEQYF TGTGCCAGCAGCCCCAGTGGTGAGTCGGGCGAGCAGTACTTC
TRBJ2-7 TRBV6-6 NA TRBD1 CASSYSRQGKVEQYF TGTGCCAGCAGTTACTCGAGACAGGGGAAGGTCGAGCAGTACTTC
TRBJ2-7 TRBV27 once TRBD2 CATYRGGEQYF TGTGCCACATATCGGGGGGGCGAGCAGTACTTC
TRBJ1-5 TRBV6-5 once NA CASSSKTAGVNQPQHF TGTGCCAGCAGTTCCAAGACGGCCGGGGTAAATCAGCCCCAGCATTTT
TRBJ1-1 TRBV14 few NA CASSQPETGMISAFF TGTGCCAGCAGCCAGCCTGAGACAGGCATGATATCAGCTTTCTTT
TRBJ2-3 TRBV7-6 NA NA CASSVPTDTQYF TGTGCCAGCAGCGTCCCCACAGATACGCAGTATTTT
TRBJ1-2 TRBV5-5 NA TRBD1 CASILRDRVGDYGYTF TGTGCCAGCATTCTACGGGACAGGGTAGGAGACTATGGCTACACCTTC
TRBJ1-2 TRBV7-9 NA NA CASSLGGAKGISGYTF TGTGCCAGCAGCTTAGGGGGGGCGAAGGGGATCAGTGGCTACACCTTC